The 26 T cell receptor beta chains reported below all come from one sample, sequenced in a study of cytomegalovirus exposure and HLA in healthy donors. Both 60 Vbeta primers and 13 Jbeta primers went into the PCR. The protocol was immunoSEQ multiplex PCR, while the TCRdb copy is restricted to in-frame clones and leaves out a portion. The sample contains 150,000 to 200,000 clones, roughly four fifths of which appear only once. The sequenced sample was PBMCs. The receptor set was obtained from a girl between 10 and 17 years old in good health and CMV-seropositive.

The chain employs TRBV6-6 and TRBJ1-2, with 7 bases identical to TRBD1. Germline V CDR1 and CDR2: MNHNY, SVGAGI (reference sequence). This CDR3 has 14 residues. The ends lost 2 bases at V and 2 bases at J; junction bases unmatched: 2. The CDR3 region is CASSYRDSNYGYTF. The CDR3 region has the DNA TGTGCCAGCAGTTACCGGGACAGCAACTATGGCTACACCTTC.

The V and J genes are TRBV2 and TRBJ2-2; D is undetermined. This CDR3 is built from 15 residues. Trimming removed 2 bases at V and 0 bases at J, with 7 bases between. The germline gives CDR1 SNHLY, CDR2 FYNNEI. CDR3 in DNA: TGTGCCAGCAGTGAAACCAGGACGAACACCGGGGAGCTGTTTTTT. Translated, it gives CASSETRTNTGELFF.

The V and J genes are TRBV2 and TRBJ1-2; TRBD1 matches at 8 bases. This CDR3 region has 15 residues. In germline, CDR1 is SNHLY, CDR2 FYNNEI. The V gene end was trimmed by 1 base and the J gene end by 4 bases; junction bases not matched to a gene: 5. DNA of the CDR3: TGTGCCAGCAGTGAAGGTGCAGGGGGCTTCTATGGCTACACCTTC. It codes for CASSEGAGGFYGYTF.

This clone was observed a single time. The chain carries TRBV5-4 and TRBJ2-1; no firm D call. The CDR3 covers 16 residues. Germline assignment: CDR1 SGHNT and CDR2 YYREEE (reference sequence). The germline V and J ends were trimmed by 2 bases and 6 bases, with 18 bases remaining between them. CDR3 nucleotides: TGTGCCAGCAGCTTCTTAATGCAGGTCGAGCTCAATGAGCAGTTCTTC. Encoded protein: CASSFLMQVELNEQFF. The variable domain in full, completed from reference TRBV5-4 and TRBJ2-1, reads ETGVTQSPTHLIKTRGQQVTLRCSSQSGHNTVSWYQQALGQGPQFIFQYYREEENGRGNFPPRFSGLQFPNYSSELNVNALELDDSALYLCASSFLMQVELNEQFFGPGTRLTVL.

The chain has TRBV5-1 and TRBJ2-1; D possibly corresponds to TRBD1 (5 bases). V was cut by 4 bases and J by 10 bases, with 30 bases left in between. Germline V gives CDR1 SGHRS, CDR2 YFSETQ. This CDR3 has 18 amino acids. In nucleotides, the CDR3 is TGCGCCAGCAGCGGGCGAGGTTTGGGGCTTTCTGCTGACAGAGAGCAGTTCTTC. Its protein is CASSGRGLGLSADREQFF. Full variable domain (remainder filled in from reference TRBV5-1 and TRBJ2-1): KAGVTQTPRYLIKTRGQQVTLSCSPISGHRSVSWYQQTPGQGLQFLFEYFSETQRNKGNFPGRFSGRQFSNSRSEMNVSTLELGDSALYLCASSGRGLGLSADREQFFGPGTRLTVL.

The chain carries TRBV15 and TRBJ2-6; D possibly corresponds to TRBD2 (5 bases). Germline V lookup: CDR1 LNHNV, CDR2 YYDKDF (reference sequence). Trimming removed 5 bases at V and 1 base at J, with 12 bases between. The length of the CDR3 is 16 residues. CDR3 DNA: TGTGCCACCAGCCAGGTCCCGGGGTCTGGGGCCAACGTCCTGACTTTC. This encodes CATSQVPGSGANVLTF.

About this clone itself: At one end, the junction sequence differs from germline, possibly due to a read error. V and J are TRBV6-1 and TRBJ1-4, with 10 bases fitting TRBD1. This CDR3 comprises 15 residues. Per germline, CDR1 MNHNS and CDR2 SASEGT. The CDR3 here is CASTEVRTGGWKLFF. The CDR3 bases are TGTGCCAGCACTGAAGTACGGACAGGGGGATGGAAACTGTTTTTT.

The CDR3 sequence: CATSRLTHRGQIEPQHF. The CDR3 DNA sequence: TGTGCCACCAGCAGATTAACCCACAGGGGGCAGATCGAACCCCAGCATTTT. This sequence joins TRBV15 and TRBJ1-5; 9 bases are a match to TRBD1. The germline V gene encodes CDR1 LNHNV and CDR2 YYDKDF (reference sequence). The CDR3 totals 17 residues. Trimming at V came to 2 bases and at J to 10 bases, leaving 15 bases not matched to a gene.

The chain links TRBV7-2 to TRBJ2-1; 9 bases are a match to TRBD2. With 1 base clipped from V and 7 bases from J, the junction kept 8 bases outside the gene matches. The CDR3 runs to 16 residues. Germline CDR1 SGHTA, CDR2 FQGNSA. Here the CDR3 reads CASSLDRGGASNEQFF. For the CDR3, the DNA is TGTGCCAGCAGCTTAGACCGCGGGGGGGCATCAAATGAGCAGTTCTTC.

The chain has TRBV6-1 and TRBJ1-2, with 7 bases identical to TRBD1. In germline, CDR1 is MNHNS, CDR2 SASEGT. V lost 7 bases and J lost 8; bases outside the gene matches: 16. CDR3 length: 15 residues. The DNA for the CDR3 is TGTGCCAGCATCAGTTACTCTGACAGGGACGGAGGCTACACCTTC. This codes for CASISYSDRDGGYTF.

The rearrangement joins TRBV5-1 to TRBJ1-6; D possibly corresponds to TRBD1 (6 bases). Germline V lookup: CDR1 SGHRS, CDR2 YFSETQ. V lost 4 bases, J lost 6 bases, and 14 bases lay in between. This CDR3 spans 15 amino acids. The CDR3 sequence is CASSAPGVGNSPLHF. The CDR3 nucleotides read TGCGCCAGCAGCGCACCAGGGGTAGGTAATTCACCCCTCCACTTT.

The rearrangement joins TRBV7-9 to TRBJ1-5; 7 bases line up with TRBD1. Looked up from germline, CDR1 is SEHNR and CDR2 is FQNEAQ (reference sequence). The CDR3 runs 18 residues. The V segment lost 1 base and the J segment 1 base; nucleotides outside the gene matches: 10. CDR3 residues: CASSLDRQGGRSNQPQHF. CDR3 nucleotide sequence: TGTGCCAGCAGCTTAGATAGACAGGGTGGGAGGAGCAATCAGCCCCAGCATTTT.

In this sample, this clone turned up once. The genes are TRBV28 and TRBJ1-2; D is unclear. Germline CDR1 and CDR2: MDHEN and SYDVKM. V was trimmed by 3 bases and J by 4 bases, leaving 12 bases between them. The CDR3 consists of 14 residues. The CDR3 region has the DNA TGTGCCAGCAGTTTTAGCGGGTACGGCTATGGCTACACCTTC. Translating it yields CASSFSGYGYGYTF.

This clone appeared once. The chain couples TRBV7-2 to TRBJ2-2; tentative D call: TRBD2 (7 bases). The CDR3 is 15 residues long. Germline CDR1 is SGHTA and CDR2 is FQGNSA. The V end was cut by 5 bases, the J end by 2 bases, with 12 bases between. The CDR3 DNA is TGTGCCAGCAGCAAGGGGGGGGGAAACACCGGGGAGCTGTTTTTT. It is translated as CASSKGGGNTGELFF.

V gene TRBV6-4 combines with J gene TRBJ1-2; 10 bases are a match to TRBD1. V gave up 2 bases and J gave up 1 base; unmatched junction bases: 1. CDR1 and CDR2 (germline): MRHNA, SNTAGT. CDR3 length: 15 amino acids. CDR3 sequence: CASSDRTGGNYGYTF. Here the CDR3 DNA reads TGTGCCAGCAGTGACCGGACAGGGGGTAACTATGGCTACACCTTC.

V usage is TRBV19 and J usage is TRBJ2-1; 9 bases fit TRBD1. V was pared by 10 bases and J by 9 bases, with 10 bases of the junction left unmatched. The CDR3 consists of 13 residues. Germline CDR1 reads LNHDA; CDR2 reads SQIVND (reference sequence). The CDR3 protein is CATGTGREAEQFF. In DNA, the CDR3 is TGTGCCACCGGGACAGGGAGAGAGGCTGAGCAGTTCTTC.

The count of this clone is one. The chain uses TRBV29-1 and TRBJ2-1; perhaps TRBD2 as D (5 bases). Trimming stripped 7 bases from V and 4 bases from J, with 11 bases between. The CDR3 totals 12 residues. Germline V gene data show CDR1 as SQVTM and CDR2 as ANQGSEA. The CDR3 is CSEITGYNEQFF. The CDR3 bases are TGCAGCGAAATCACGGGATACAATGAGCAGTTCTTC.

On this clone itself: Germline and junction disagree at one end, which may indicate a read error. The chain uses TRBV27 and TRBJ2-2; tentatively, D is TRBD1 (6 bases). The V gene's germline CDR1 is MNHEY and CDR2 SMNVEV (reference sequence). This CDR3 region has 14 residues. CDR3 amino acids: CASSLGTYTGELFF. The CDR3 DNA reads TGTGCCAGTAGTTTGGGGACATACACCGGGGAGCTGTTTTTT.

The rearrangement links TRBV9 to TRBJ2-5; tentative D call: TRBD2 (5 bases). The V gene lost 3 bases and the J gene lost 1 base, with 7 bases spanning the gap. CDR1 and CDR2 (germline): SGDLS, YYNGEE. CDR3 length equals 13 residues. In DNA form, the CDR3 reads TGTGCCAGCAGCGCGGGGTTCCAAGAGACCCAGTACTTC. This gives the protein CASSAGFQETQYF.

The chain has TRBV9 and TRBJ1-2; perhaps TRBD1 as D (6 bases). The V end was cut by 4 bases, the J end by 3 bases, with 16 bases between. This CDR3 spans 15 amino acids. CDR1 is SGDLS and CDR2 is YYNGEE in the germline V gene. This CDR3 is CASSRGAGEHYGYTF. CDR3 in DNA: TGTGCCAGCAGCCGTGGGGCAGGGGAGCACTATGGCTACACCTTC.

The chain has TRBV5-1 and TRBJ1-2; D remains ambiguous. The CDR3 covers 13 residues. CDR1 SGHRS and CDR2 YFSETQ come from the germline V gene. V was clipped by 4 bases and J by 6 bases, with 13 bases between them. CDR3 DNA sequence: TGCGCCAGCAGCCCGCGGGGTGTGCATGGCTACACCTTC. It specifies CASSPRGVHGYTF. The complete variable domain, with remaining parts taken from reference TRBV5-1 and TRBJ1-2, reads KAGVTQTPRYLIKTRGQQVTLSCSPISGHRSVSWYQQTPGQGLQFLFEYFSETQRNKGNFPGRFSGRQFSNSRSEMNVSTLELGDSALYLCASSPRGVHGYTFGSGTRLTVV.

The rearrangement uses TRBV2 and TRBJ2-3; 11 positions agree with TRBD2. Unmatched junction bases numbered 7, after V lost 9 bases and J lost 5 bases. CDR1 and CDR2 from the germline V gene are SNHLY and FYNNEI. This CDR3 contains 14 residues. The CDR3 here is CASGLAGGRDTQYF. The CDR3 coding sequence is TGTGCCAGTGGACTAGCGGGCGGCCGAGATACGCAGTATTTT.

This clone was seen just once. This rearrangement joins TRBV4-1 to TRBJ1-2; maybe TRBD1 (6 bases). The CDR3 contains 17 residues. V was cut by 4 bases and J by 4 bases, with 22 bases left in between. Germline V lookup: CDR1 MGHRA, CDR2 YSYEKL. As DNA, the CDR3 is TGCGCCAGCAGCCCCTCGTTTATGGACAGCCTCTCCTATGGCTACACCTTC. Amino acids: CASSPSFMDSLSYGYTF.

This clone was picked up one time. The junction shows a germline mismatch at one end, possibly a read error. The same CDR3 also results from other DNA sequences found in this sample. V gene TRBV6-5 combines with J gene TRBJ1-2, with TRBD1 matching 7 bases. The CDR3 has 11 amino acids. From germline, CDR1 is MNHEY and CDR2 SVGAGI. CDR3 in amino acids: CASRRQGGYTF. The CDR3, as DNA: TGCGCCAGCAGGCGACAGGGCGGCTACACCTTC.

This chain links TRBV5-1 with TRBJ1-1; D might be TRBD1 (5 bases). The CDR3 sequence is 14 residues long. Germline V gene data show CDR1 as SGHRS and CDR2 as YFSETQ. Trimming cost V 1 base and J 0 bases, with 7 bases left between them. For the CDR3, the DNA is TGCGCCAGCAGCTTGAGACAGATGAACACTGAAGCTTTCTTT. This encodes CASSLRQMNTEAFF.

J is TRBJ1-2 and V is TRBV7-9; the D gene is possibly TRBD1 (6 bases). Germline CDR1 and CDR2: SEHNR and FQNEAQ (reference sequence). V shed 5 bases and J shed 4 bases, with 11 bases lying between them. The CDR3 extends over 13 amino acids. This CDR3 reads CASSETGPYGYTF. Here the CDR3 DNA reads TGTGCCAGCAGCGAGACAGGTCCCTATGGCTACACCTTC. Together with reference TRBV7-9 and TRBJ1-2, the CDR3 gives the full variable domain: DTGVSQNPRHKITKRGQNVTFRCDPISEHNRLYWYRQTLGQGPEFLTYFQNEAQLEKSRLLSDRFSAERPKGSFSTLEIQRTEQGDSAMYLCASSETGPYGYTFGSGTRLTVV.